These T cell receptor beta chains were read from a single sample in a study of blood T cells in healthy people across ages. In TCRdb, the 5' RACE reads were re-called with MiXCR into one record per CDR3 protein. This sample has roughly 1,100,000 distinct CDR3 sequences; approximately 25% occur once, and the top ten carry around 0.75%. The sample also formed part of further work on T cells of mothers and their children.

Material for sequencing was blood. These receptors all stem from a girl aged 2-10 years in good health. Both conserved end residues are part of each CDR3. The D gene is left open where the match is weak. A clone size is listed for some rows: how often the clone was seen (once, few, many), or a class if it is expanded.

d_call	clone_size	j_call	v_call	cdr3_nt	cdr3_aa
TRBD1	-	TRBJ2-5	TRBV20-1	TGCAGTGCTGGACAGGGCCCGCAAACAGAGACCCAGTACTTC	CSAGQGPQTETQYF
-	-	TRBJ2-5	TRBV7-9	TGTGCCAGCAGCGGTAGTGAGAGGGCCCAGTACTTC	CASSGSERAQYF
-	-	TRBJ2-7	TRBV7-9	TGTGCCAGCAGCTCCCCAGGGGAAGTGTACTTC	CASSSPGEVYF
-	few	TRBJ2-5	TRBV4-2	TGTGCCAGCAGCCAAGATCGGGGTTGGGAGACCCAGTACTTC	CASSQDRGWETQYF
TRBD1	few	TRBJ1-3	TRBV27	TGTGTCAGCAGTTTTGACAGGGCCTACTCTGGAAACACCATATATTTT	CVSSFDRAYSGNTIYF
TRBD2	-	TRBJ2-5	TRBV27	TGTGCCAGCAGTTTTGGCCCCCGGGGGGGGGTCGATGAGACCCAGCACTTC	CASSFGPRGGVDETQHF
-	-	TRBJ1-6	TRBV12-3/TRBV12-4	TGTGCCAGCGGCCGGGAGGTGTATAATTCACCCCTCCACTTT	CASGREVYNSPLHF
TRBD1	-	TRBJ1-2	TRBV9	TGTGCCAGCAGCGTAAGGGGATGGACAGGCGGGGGCTATGGCTACACCTTC	CASSVRGWTGGGYGYTF
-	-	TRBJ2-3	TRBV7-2	TGTGCCAGCAGCTTAGTCGTAGGTGCAGATACGCAGTATTTT	CASSLVVGADTQYF
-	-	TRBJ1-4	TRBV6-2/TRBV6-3	TGTGCCAGCGGACGAGGGACGGGGAATGAAAAACTGTTTTTT	CASGRGTGNEKLFF
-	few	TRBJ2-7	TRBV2	TGTGCCAGCAGTCGGGAACAGGGCCACGAGCAGTACTTC	CASSREQGHEQYF
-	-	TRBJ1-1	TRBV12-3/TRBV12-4	TGTGCCAGCAATTTCCCGTCCCGAACTGAAGCTTTCTTT	CASNFPSRTEAFF
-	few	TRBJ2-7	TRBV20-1	TGCAGTGCTAGGAGACAGGAAAGAAGAGAGCAGTACTTC	CSARRQERREQYF
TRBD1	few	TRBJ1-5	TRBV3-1	TGTGCCAGCGGGACAGGGGATTTCACTCAGCCCCAGCATTTT	CASGTGDFTQPQHF
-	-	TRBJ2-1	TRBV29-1	TGCAGCGTTTGCCTAGATTACAATGAGCAGTTCTTC	CSVCLDYNEQFF
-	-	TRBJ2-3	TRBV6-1	TGTGCCAGCCAGCGCTTGTTGGATACGCAGTATTTT	CASQRLLDTQYF
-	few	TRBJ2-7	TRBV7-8	TGTGCCAGCAGCTCAGAGGCAGCAACCTACGAGCAGTACTTC	CASSSEAATYEQYF
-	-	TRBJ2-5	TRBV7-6	TGTGCCAGCAGCCCCCCATTGATCCAAGAGACCCAGTACTTC	CASSPPLIQETQYF
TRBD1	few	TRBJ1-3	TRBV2	TGTGCCAGCAGTGGGGACAGGGGGCAATCTGGAAACACCATATATTTT	CASSGDRGQSGNTIYF
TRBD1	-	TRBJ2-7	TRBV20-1	TGCAGTGCACCGGGACAGGGGGTCTACGAGCAGTACTTC	CSAPGQGVYEQYF
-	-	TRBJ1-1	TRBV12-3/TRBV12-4	TGTGCCAGCAGCCTAGGGGAGGATGCTGAAGCTTTCTTT	CASSLGEDAEAFF
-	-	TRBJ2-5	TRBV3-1	TGTGCCAGCAGCCAGGGGACCAGTGTTTTGACCCAGTACTTC	CASSQGTSVLTQYF
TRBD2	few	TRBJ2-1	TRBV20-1	TGCAGTGCTAGAGGCTCGGGGACTAGCCGACGGGCCTCCTGCAATGAGCAGTTCTTC	CSARGSGTSRRASCNEQFF
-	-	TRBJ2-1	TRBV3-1	TGTGCCAGCAGCCAAGTTTCCAGCAATGAGCAGTTCTTC	CASSQVSSNEQFF
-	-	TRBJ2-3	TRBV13	TGTGCCAGCACATGGATGGGAGTAGGCACAGATACGCAGTATTTT	CASTWMGVGTDTQYF
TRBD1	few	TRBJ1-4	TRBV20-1	TGCAGTGCTAGAGACAGGGGGTTAGATGAAAAACTGTTTTTT	CSARDRGLDEKLFF
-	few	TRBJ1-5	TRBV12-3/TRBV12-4	TGTGCCAGCGGGCCTTATAGCAATCAGCCCCAGCATTTT	CASGPYSNQPQHF
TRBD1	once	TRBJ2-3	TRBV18	TGTGCCAGCTCACCGAGCCCCGGACAGGGCACAGATACGCAGTATTTT	CASSPSPGQGTDTQYF
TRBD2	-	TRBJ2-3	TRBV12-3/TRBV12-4	TGTGCCAGCAGTTCCCCTTATAGCGGGACAAGCACAGATACGCAGTATTTT	CASSSPYSGTSTDTQYF
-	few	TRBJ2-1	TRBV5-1	TGCGCCAGCAGCTTGGAGGGCAGGGCCTCCTACAATGAGCAGTTCTTC	CASSLEGRASYNEQFF
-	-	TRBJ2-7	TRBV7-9	TGTGCCAGCAGCGACAGGGAGGGATTCGAGCAGTACTTC	CASSDREGFEQYF